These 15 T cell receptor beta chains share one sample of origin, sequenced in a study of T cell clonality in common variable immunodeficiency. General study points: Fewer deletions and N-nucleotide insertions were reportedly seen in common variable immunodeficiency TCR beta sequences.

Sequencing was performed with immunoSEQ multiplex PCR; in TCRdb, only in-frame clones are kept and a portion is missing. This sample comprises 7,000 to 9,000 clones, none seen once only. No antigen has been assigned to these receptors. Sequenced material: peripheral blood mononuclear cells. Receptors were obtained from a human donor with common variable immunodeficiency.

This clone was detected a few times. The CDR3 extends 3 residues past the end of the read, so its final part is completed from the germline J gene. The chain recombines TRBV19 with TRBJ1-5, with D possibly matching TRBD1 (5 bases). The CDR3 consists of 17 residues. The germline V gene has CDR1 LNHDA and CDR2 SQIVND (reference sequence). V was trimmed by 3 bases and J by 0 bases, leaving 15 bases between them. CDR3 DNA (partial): TGTGCCAGTAGTATTCTTTTGGACACCCTTAGCAATCAGCCC. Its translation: CASSILLDTLSNQP. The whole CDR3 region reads CASSILLDTLSNQPQHF.

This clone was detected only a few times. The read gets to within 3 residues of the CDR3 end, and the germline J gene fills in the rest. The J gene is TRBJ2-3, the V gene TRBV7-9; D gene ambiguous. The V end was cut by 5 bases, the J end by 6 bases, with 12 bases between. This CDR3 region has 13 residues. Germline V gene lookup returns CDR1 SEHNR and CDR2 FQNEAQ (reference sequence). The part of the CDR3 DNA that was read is TGTGCCAGCAGCCCCGGGTCATCGGATACG. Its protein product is CASSPGSSDT. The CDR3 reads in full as CASSPGSSDTQYF.

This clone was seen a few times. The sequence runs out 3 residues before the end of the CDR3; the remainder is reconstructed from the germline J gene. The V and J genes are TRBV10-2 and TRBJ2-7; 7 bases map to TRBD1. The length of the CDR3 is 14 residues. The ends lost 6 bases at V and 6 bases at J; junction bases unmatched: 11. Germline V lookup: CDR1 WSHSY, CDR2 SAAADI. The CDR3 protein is CASRPPGGSGEQYF. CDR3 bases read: TGCGCCAGCAGGCCGCCAGGGGGATCGGGCGAG.

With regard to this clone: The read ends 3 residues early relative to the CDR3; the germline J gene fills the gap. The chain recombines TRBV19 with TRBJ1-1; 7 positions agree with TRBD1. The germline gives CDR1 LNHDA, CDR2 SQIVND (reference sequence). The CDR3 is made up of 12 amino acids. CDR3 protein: CASSHGQVEAFF. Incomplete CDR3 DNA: TGTGCCAGTAGTCACGGACAGGTCGAA.

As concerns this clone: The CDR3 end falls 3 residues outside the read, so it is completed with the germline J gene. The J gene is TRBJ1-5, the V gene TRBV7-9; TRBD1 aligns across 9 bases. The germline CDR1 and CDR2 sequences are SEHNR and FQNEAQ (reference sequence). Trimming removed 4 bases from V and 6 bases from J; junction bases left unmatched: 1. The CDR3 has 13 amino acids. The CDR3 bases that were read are TGTGCCAGCAGCTCGACAGGGGGTCAGCCC. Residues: CASSSTGGQP. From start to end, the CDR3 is CASSSTGGQPQHF. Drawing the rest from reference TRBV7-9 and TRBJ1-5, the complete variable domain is DTGVSQNPRHKITKRGQNVTFRCDPISEHNRLYWYRQTLGQGPEFLTYFQNEAQLEKSRLLSDRFSAERPKGSFSTLEIQRTEQGDSAMYLCASSSTGGQPQHFGDGTRLSIL.

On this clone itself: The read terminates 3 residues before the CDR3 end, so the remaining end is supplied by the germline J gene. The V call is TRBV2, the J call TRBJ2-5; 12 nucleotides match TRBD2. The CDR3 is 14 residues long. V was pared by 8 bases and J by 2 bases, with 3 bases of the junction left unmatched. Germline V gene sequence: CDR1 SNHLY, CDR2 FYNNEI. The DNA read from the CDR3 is TGTGCCAGCGGACTAGCGGGAAATCAAGAGACC. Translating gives CASGLAGNQET. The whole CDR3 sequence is CASGLAGNQETQYF.

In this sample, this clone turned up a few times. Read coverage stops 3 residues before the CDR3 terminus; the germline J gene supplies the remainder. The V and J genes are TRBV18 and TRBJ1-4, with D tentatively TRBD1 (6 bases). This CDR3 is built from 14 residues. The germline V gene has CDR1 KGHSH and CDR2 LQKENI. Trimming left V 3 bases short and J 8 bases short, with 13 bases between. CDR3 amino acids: CASSPDRQVEKLFF. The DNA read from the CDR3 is TGTGCCAGCTCACCGGATCGACAGGTAGAAAAA.

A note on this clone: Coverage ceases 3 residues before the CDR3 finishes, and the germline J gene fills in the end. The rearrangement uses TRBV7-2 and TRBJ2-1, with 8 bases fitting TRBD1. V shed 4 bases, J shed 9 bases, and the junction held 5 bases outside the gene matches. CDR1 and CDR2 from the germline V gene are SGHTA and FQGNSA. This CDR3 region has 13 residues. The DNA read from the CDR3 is TGTGCCAGCAGCTGGAGACAGGGGAGTGAG. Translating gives CASSWRQGSE. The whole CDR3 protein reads CASSWRQGSEQFF.

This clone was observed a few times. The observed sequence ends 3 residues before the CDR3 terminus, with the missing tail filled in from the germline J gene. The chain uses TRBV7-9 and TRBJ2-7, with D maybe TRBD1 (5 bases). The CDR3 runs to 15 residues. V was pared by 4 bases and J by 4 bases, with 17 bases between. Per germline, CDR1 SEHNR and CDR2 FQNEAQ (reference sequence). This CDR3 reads CASSSSGAARYEQYF. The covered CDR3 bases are TGTGCCAGCAGCTCCAGTGGGGCGGCCCGGTACGAG.

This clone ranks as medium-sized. The sequenced part of the CDR3 DNA is TGTGCCAGTAGTATCAGGGGCAGGGCCCCTGAA. Protein: CASSIRGRAPE. In full, the CDR3 reads CASSIRGRAPEAFF. This chain links TRBV19 with TRBJ1-1, with D tentatively TRBD1 (6 bases). The read falls 3 residues short of the CDR3 end, and the missing part is taken from the germline J gene. From germline, CDR1 is LNHDA and CDR2 SQIVND (reference sequence). This CDR3 has 14 residues. Trimming cost V 3 bases and J 6 bases, with 14 bases left between them.

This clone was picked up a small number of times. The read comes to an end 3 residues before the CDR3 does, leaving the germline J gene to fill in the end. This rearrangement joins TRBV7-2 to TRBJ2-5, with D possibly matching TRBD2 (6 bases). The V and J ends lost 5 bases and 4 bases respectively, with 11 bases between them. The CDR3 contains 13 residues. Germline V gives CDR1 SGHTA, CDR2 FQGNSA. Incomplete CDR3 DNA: TGTGCCAGCAGCGTGAGGAGGGGAGAGACC. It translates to CASSVRRGET. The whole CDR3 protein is CASSVRRGETQYF.

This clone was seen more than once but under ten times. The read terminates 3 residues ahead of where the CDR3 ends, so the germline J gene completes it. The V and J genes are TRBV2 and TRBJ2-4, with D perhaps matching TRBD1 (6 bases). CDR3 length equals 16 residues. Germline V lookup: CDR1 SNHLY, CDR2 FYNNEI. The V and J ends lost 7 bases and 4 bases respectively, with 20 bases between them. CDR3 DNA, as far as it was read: TGTGCCAGCACCGAAGGGGACACCTCGTTGAAAAACATT. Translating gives CASTEGDTSLKNI. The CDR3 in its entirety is CASTEGDTSLKNIQYF.

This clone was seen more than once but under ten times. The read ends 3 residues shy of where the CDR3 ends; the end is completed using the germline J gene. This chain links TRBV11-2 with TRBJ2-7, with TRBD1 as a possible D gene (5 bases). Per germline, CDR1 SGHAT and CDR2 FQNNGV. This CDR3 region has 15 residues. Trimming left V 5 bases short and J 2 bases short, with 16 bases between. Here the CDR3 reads CASSQGVATTYEQYF. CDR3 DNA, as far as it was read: TGTGCCAGCAGCCAAGGGGTCGCGACAACCTACGAG.

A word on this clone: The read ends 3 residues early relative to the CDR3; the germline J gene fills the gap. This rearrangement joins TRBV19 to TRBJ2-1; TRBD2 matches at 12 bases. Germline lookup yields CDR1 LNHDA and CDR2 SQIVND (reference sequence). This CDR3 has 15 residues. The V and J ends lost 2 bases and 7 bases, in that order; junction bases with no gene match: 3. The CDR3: CASSITSGRLNEQFF. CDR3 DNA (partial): TGTGCCAGTAGTATAACTAGCGGGAGGCTGAATGAG.

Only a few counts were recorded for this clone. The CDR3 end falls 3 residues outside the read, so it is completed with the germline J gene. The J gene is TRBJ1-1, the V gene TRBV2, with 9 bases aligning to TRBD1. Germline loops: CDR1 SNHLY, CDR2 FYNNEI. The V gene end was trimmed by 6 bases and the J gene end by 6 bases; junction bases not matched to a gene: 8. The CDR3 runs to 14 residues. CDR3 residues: CASRGTGPQPEAFF. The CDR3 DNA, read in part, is TGTGCCAGCAGGGGGACAGGGCCCCAGCCTGAA. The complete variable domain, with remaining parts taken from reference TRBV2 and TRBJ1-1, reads EPEVTQTPSHQVTQMGQEVILRCVPISNHLYFYWYRQILGQKVEFLVSFYNNEISEKSEIFDDQFSVERPDGSNFTLKIRSTKLEDSAMYFCASRGTGPQPEAFFGQGTRLTVV.